The 32 T cell receptor beta chains below all came from one sample that was sequenced in a study of T cells in Graves' hyperthyroidism and ophthalmopathy. Amplification targeted TCR beta CDR3 regions from RNA transcripts. Researchers ran a first-round RT-PCR on the TCR CDR3 using the HTBI primer set. One entry per CDR3 protein results from TCRdb running MiXCR on the multiplex PCR reads. The sample includes 370,000 or so distinct CDR3 sequences, around a quarter of them seen just once. The sequenced sample consisted of blood. Every receptor here comes from a man over 45 with Graves' hyperthyroidism.

This clonotype was observed a handful of times. This CDR3 is CASSLVGTDTDTQYF. Here the CDR3 DNA reads TGTGCCAGCAGCTTAGTGGGAACGGACACAGATACGCAGTATTTT. The gene calls are TRBV11-2 and TRBJ2-3, with unresolved D. The V gene's germline CDR1 is SGHAT and CDR2 FQNNGV. The germline V and J ends were trimmed by 1 base and 2 bases, with 10 bases remaining between them. This CDR3 has 15 amino acids.

This clonotype was counted many times. The gene calls are TRBV12-3 or TRBV12-4 and TRBJ1-1; 10 bases line up with TRBD1. The CDR3 totals 15 residues. The trim removed 5 bases at V and 3 bases at J, leaving 6 bases unmatched. DNA of the CDR3: TGTGCCAGCAGTCGCCGACAGGGGGCATACACTGAAGCTTTCTTT. Protein product: CASSRRQGAYTEAFF.

The chain combines TRBV11-1 with TRBJ2-7; 8 bases map to TRBD1. Germline V gene sequence: CDR1 SGHAT, CDR2 FQDESV (reference sequence). The CDR3 contains 13 residues. V was clipped by 6 bases and J by 6 bases; unmatched bases: 7. The CDR3 DNA reads as TGTGCCAGCAGTGAACAGGGGGTCATCGAGCAGTACTTC. This codes for CASSEQGVIEQYF.

This clonotype was counted only a few times. The rearrangement links TRBV4-1 to TRBJ2-2; TRBD2 matches 10 bases. This CDR3 spans 17 amino acids. Germline CDR1 is MGHRA and CDR2 is YSYEKL. V was pared by 1 base and J by 4 bases, with 6 bases of the junction left unmatched. The DNA for the CDR3 is TGCGCCAGCAGCCAAGGGATCCTAGCGGGGGCCACCGGGGAGCTGTTTTTT. Translating gives CASSQGILAGATGELFF.

The chain combines TRBV20-1 with TRBJ2-7, with a weak D call TRBD1 (6 bases). The length of the CDR3 is 13 residues. V lost 4 bases and J lost 4, with 14 bases in between. CDR1 is DFQATT and CDR2 is SNEGSKA in the germline V gene (reference sequence). The CDR3 protein is CSAITGYTYEQYF. CDR3 nucleotides: TGCAGTGCTATTACAGGGTATACGTACGAGCAGTACTTC.

This clonotype came up once. This chain links TRBV30 with TRBJ2-2; the D is unclear. Germline assignment: CDR1 GTSNPN and CDR2 SVGIG (reference sequence). V lost 3 bases and J 0 bases, leaving 2 bases between the germline ends. The CDR3 runs to 12 residues. The CDR3 region is CAWSPNTGELFF. The CDR3 DNA reads as TGTGCCTGGAGCCCGAACACCGGGGAGCTGTTTTTT.

The gene calls are TRBV6-5 and TRBJ1-2; a weak D match, TRBD1 (6 bases). The CDR3 extends over 13 amino acids. V was shortened by 2 bases and J by 8 bases, with 12 bases between the two germline ends. Germline V CDR1 and CDR2: MNHEY, SVGAGI. The CDR3 here is CASSYERGLGYTF. In DNA, the CDR3 is TGTGCCAGCAGTTACGAGCGGGGGCTAGGCTACACCTTC.

This clonotype has a single count. V and J are TRBV18 and TRBJ2-3, with 12 bases lining up with TRBD2. CDR1 KGHSH and CDR2 LQKENI come from the germline V gene. Unmatched junction bases numbered 3, after V lost 2 bases and J lost 3 bases. The CDR3 totals 16 residues. The CDR3 region is CASSPGLAGRTDTQYF. The CDR3 DNA sequence: TGTGCCAGCTCACCAGGACTAGCGGGACGTACAGATACGCAGTATTTT.

This chain links TRBV30 with TRBJ1-1; D is uncertain. Germline CDR1 reads GTSNPN; CDR2 reads SVGIG (reference sequence). V was cut by 4 bases and J by 4 bases, with 7 bases left in between. This CDR3 is built from 11 residues. CDR3: CAWNKGTEAFF. As DNA, the CDR3 is TGTGCCTGGAATAAGGGCACTGAAGCTTTCTTT. Filled out from reference TRBV30 and TRBJ1-1, the complete variable domain reads SQTIHQWPATLVQPVGSPLSLECTVEGTSNPNLYWYRQAAGRGLQLLFYSVGIGQISSEVPQNLSASRPQDRQFILSSKKLLLSDSGFYLCAWNKGTEAFFGQGTRLTVV.

In its sample, this clonotype was seen many times. The rearrangement uses TRBV2 and TRBJ2-7; 8 nucleotides match TRBD2. CDR1 SNHLY and CDR2 FYNNEI come from the germline V gene. The V and J ends lost 6 bases and 4 bases, in that order; junction bases with no gene match: 11. This CDR3 has 15 amino acids. DNA for the CDR3: TGTGCCAGCAGCCTTACTGGGACTAGAGATTACGAGCAGTACTTC. Translation gives CASSLTGTRDYEQYF.

In its sample, this clonotype was seen many times. The chain employs TRBV12-3 or TRBV12-4 and TRBJ2-7, with 11 bases aligning to TRBD2. V shed 6 bases, J shed 1 base, and the junction held 14 bases outside the gene matches. CDR3 length: 18 amino acids. CDR3 DNA: TGTGCCAGCAGCCCAAGTGCGATAGCGGGAGGGCCGTCCTACGAGCAGTACTTC. It encodes CASSPSAIAGGPSYEQYF.

This clonotype was seen many times. The chain joins TRBV7-8 to TRBJ2-3; tentatively, D is TRBD2 (5 bases). V shed 2 bases and J shed 0 bases, with 9 bases lying between them. This CDR3 region has 15 residues. Germline V lookup: CDR1 SGHVS, CDR2 FQNEAQ. The CDR3 nucleotides read TGTGCCAGCAGCTTATGGGCGGGTAGCACAGATACGCAGTATTTT. Amino acid sequence: CASSLWAGSTDTQYF.

This clonotype was detected ten times or more. The chain uses TRBV11-2 and TRBJ1-1; D might be TRBD1 (6 bases). CDR1 is SGHAT, CDR2 FQNNGV, per germline. This CDR3 is 12 amino acids long. V was shortened by 5 bases and J by 8 bases, with 12 bases between the two germline ends. CDR3 DNA sequence: TGTGCCAGCAGCCACCAGGGGACCGAAGCTTTCTTT. It yields the protein CASSHQGTEAFF.

The sample holds a few counts of this clonotype. This rearrangement joins TRBV5-5 to TRBJ2-3; TRBD2 is a possible D gene (6 bases). This CDR3 has 15 amino acids. Germline CDR1 and CDR2: SGHKS and YYEKEE (reference sequence). The ends were cut back, 1 base at V and 0 bases at J, with 9 bases in the middle. The CDR3 region is CASSLLSGSTDTQYF. CDR3 nucleotide sequence: TGTGCCAGCAGCTTGTTAAGCGGGAGCACAGATACGCAGTATTTT.

Points on this clonotype: The DNA is omitted, as the CDR3 cannot be located on it reliably, and the CDR3 follows TCRdb's listing. The J gene is TRBJ2-2, the V gene TRBV7-2; the listed D gene, TRBD2, was not tested against the DNA. The CDR3 has 23 residues if both end residues are counted. CDR1 and CDR2 from the germline V gene are SGHTA and FQGNSA. Here the CDR3 reads CASSLAAGANEQYFGPGTGELFF.

The CDR3, as DNA: TGTGCCAGCAGTGAGGGGACAGGGATAGCCAAAAACATTCAGTACTTC. Protein sequence: CASSEGTGIAKNIQYF. The rearrangement links TRBV6-1 to TRBJ2-4; TRBD1 matches 9 bases. The CDR3 runs to 16 residues. After removal of 3 bases from V and 0 bases from J, the junction contained 3 bases not matched to a gene. CDR1 MNHNS and CDR2 SASEGT come from the germline V gene.

The chain carries TRBV29-1 and TRBJ2-7; possible D gene TRBD2, 7 bases. The CDR3 spans 11 residues. Trimming took 4 bases from V and 5 from J, leaving 9 bases between them. Germline-derived CDR1 and CDR2 are SQVTM and ANQGSEA. DNA of the CDR3: TGCAGCGTTGGAGGGGGGGACGAGCAGTACTTC. Its translation: CSVGGGDEQYF.

The sample holds many counts of this clonotype. The chain joins TRBV12-3 or TRBV12-4 to TRBJ2-1, with 7 nucleotides matching TRBD2. CDR3 length equals 17 residues. Germline trimming cut 5 bases from V and 1 base from J; bases unmatched to any gene: 11. Here the CDR3 reads CASSPRVAGLSYNEQFF. The DNA of the CDR3 is TGTGCCAGCAGTCCTCGGGTAGCGGGTCTATCCTACAATGAGCAGTTCTTC.

The chain has TRBV30 and TRBJ1-3; D unclear. Trimming took 7 bases from V and 5 from J, leaving 15 bases between them. Germline CDR1 and CDR2: GTSNPN and SVGIG (reference sequence). This CDR3 region has 13 residues. The CDR3 DNA sequence: TGTGCCTCCCTGGGGAGGTCTAGAAACACCATATATTTT. This sequence encodes CASLGRSRNTIYF.

V usage is TRBV19 and J usage is TRBJ2-1; maybe TRBD1 (5 bases). The CDR3 length is 14 residues. Looked up from germline, CDR1 is LNHDA and CDR2 is SQIVND (reference sequence). V lost 3 bases and J lost 9, with 15 bases in between. CDR3 bases: TGTGCCAGTAGTATTAAGGTGCAGGGTTTTGAGCAGTTCTTC. Translating gives CASSIKVQGFEQFF.

Concerning this clonotype itself: The junction differs from germline at one of its ends, possibly a read error. The chain recombines TRBV10-3 with TRBJ2-7; 14 bases are shared with TRBD2. The CDR3 sequence is 16 residues long. The V gene's germline CDR1 is ENHRY and CDR2 SYGVKD. As DNA, the CDR3 is TGTGCCAGCAGTCCACTCGGGACTAGCGGGAGTTTCGAGCAGTACTTC. Translating it yields CASSPLGTSGSFEQYF.

The V gene is TRBV7-9, the J gene TRBJ1-2; D is possibly TRBD1 (5 bases). The CDR3 spans 12 residues. The germline CDR1 and CDR2 sequences are SEHNR and FQNEAQ (reference sequence). The germline V and J ends were trimmed by 9 bases and 4 bases, with 12 bases remaining between them. The CDR3 coding sequence is TGTGCCAGTAGGGACCGTTTCTATGGCTACACCTTC. Its protein is CASRDRFYGYTF.

The chain combines TRBV12-5 with TRBJ2-1, with D tentatively TRBD2 (5 bases). V was shortened by 6 bases and J by 7 bases, with 10 bases between the two germline ends. The germline V gene has CDR1 LGHNT and CDR2 FRNRAP. The CDR3 has 12 residues. The CDR3 here is CASGQAGNEQFF. CDR3 sequence (DNA): TGTGCTAGTGGCCAGGCGGGTAATGAGCAGTTCTTC.

This clonotype was detected only a few times. This chain uses TRBV3-1 with TRBJ2-7; TRBD2 might be the D (5 bases). The V and J ends lost 2 bases and 3 bases respectively, with 14 bases between them. In germline, CDR1 is LGHDT, CDR2 YNNKEL (reference sequence). This CDR3 spans 15 amino acids. This CDR3 reads CASSQKGDFHYEQYF. CDR3 coding DNA: TGTGCCAGCAGCCAAAAGGGAGACTTTCACTACGAGCAGTACTTC.

This clonotype was counted only a few times. This chain joins TRBV18 and TRBJ1-3; no clear D gene. V lost 3 bases, J lost 0 bases, and 9 bases lay in between. The CDR3 is 15 amino acids. CDR1 is KGHSH, CDR2 LQKENI, per germline. This chain's CDR3 is CASSPAGFSGNTIYF. The DNA for the CDR3 is TGTGCCAGCTCACCGGCAGGCTTCTCTGGAAACACCATATATTTT.

In its sample, this clonotype was seen a few times. The V gene is TRBV27, the J gene TRBJ2-1; 7 bases map to TRBD2. This CDR3 contains 15 residues. CDR1 MNHEY and CDR2 SMNVEV come from the germline V gene (reference sequence). With 5 bases clipped from V and 2 bases from J, the junction kept 6 bases outside the gene matches. The CDR3 here is CASSISRGAYNEQFF. As DNA, the CDR3 is TGTGCCAGCAGTATTTCTCGGGGGGCCTACAATGAGCAGTTCTTC.

This clonotype came up many times. The chain uses TRBV18 and TRBJ2-3; D gene unclear. The CDR3 is 12 amino acids. Trimming removed 1 base from V and 4 bases from J, with 3 bases in between. Per the germline V gene, CDR1 is KGHSH and CDR2 is LQKENI. DNA of the CDR3: TGTGCCAGCTCACCACGCGCAGATACGCAGTATTTT. Its translation is CASSPRADTQYF.

A few counts support this clonotype. The rearrangement links TRBV18 to TRBJ2-5; D gene ambiguous. Germline assignment: CDR1 KGHSH and CDR2 LQKENI. The V end lost 3 bases, the J end lost 5 bases, and 10 bases lay between the germline ends. The CDR3 is 13 amino acids. CDR3: CASSPRMGETQYF. The CDR3 DNA is TGTGCCAGCTCACCCCGTATGGGGGAGACCCAGTACTTC.

On this clonotype itself: A much larger clone sits a single nucleotide away, making a read error possible. J is TRBJ2-1 and V is TRBV20-1; TRBD2 aligns across 10 bases. The J call may not be correct, given that the DNA end is closer to TRBJ2-7. Per germline, CDR1 DFQATT and CDR2 SNEGSKA (reference sequence). CDR3 size: 17 residues. CDR3 amino acids: CSANLAGGRSSYNEQYF. CDR3 sequence (DNA): TGCAGTGCCAACTTAGCGGGAGGCCGAAGCTCCTACAATGAGCAGTACTTC.

The chain employs TRBV5-1 and TRBJ1-1; D perhaps matches TRBD1 (6 bases). Germline values: CDR1 SGHRS, CDR2 YFSETQ. The CDR3 extends over 15 amino acids. Between the trimmed V and J ends, which lost 2 bases and 1 base, there was a span of 12 bases. The CDR3 DNA reads as TGCGCCAGCAGCTTTGGGGGGCCCTCGAACACTGAAGCTTTCTTT. It encodes CASSFGGPSNTEAFF.

In this sample, this clonotype turned up a few times. This clone may be a read error of a much larger clone one base away. This rearrangement joins TRBV2 to TRBJ1-5; tentative D call: TRBD1 (6 bases). There are 15 residues in the CDR3. Trimming took off 4 bases at V and 0 bases at J, with 10 bases between the two ends. Germline loops: CDR1 SNHLY, CDR2 FYNNEI. CDR3 DNA sequence: TGTGCCAGCAGTGGGACAGTTTGTAGCAATCAGCCCCAGCATTTT. This gives the protein CASSGTVCSNQPQHF.

This clonotype was picked up a small number of times. The rearrangement uses TRBV20-1 and TRBJ2-7; 11 bases line up with TRBD2. V lost 1 base and J lost 7; bases outside the gene matches: 12. CDR1 and CDR2 (germline): DFQATT, SNEGSKA (reference sequence). The CDR3 is 16 residues long. The CDR3 nucleotides read TGCAGTGCTAGAGCCTTACTAGCGGGAGACTTTGGAGAGCAGTACTTC. This sequence encodes CSARALLAGDFGEQYF.